A single sample is the source of the 18 T cell receptor beta chains below, sequenced in a study of T-cell memory formation after mild COVID-19. A single record per CDR3 protein comes from TCRdb applying MiXCR to the 5' RACE reads. The sample includes about 400,000 distinct CDR3 sequences, less than 25% of them seen just once. The source material was PBMCs or a T cell subset sorted from them (not recorded which). The receptors stem from an adult woman who had mild COVID-19 (a few samples of this study predate the infection). Cell type and time point are not known.

The chain carries TRBV7-9 and TRBJ2-1, with 8 bases lining up with TRBD2. CDR1 SEHNR and CDR2 FQNEAQ come from the germline V gene (reference sequence). Trimming took 5 bases from V and 2 from J; bases not matched to a gene: 8. The CDR3 has 16 amino acids. The CDR3 here is CASSPRLATTYNEQFF. For the CDR3, the DNA is TGTGCCAGCAGCCCAAGACTAGCGACGACCTACAATGAGCAGTTCTTC.

A few counts support this clonotype. The rearrangement links TRBV5-1 to TRBJ2-7; TRBD2 aligns across 12 bases. With V trimmed by 4 bases and J by 0 bases, 8 bases remained unmatched. From germline, CDR1 is SGHRS and CDR2 YFSETQ. The CDR3 loop spans 17 amino acids. CDR3 region: CASSSGLAGRSSYEQYF. The CDR3 region has the DNA TGCGCCAGCAGCAGTGGACTAGCGGGGCGCTCCTCCTACGAGCAGTACTTC.

This clonotype has only a few counts. The rearrangement uses TRBV5-8 and TRBJ1-3, with unresolved D. Germline values: CDR1 SGHTS, CDR2 YDEGEE. There are 12 residues in the CDR3. Trimming pared 9 bases from V and 4 bases from J, leaving 11 bases between. This CDR3 reads CAIASYGNTIYF. The CDR3 DNA sequence: TGTGCCATCGCCTCCTACGGAAACACCATATATTTT. The whole variable domain, filled in from reference TRBV5-8 and TRBJ1-3, reads EAGVTQSPTHLIKTRGQQATLRCSPISGHTSVYWYQQALGLGLQFLLWYDEGEERNRGNFPPRFSGRQFPNYSSELNVNALELEDSALYLCAIASYGNTIYFGEGSWLTVV.

This sequence joins TRBV9 and TRBJ2-7, with 12 bases lining up with TRBD2. Per germline, CDR1 SGDLS and CDR2 YYNGEE. With V trimmed by 6 bases and J by 4 bases, 8 bases remained unmatched. The CDR3 has 15 amino acids. In nucleotides, the CDR3 is TGTGCCAGCAACCCTGCCGGGACTAGCGGGTACGAGCAGTACTTC. It specifies CASNPAGTSGYEQYF. Supplemented by reference TRBV9 and TRBJ2-7, the full variable domain reads DSGVTQTPKHLITATGQRVTLRCSPRSGDLSVYWYQQSLDQGLQFLIQYYNGEERAKGNILERFSAQQFPDLHSELNLSSLELGDSALYFCASNPAGTSGYEQYFGPGTRLTVT.

In this sample, this clonotype turned up a few times. The chain recombines TRBV20-1 with TRBJ2-7, with 11 nucleotides matching TRBD2. The germline V gene has CDR1 DFQATT and CDR2 SNEGSKA (reference sequence). Losses at the gene ends were 4 bases for V and 4 bases for J; bases not matched to a gene: 9. The CDR3 contains 15 residues. The CDR3, as DNA: TGCAGTGCTATCCCTACTAGCGGGAGTGGGTACGAGCAGTACTTC. This translates into CSAIPTSGSGYEQYF.

This clonotype has only a few counts. V usage is TRBV20-1 and J usage is TRBJ2-1, with 11 bases matching TRBD2. There are 14 residues in the CDR3. Germline lookup yields CDR1 DFQATT and CDR2 SNEGSKA (reference sequence). The CDR3 sequence: CTAEASGRTNEQFF. The CDR3 nucleotides read TGCACCGCCGAAGCTAGCGGGAGGACCAATGAGCAGTTCTTC.

This clonotype was seen just once. The gene calls are TRBV5-4 and TRBJ1-6; 7 bases fit TRBD1. The CDR3 totals 15 residues. Trimming cost V 2 bases and J 8 bases; bases outside gene matches: 7. The V gene's germline CDR1 is SGHNT and CDR2 YYREEE (reference sequence). CDR3 region: CASSLRQGGDSPLHF. DNA for the CDR3: TGTGCCAGCAGCTTAAGACAGGGAGGTGATTCACCCCTCCACTTT.

This clonotype appeared many times. The chain combines TRBV12-3 or TRBV12-4 with TRBJ1-2, with D unresolved. This CDR3 is 14 amino acids long. The V and J ends lost 11 bases and 0 bases respectively, with 16 bases between them. CDR3 residues: CASRAGTTNYGYTF. In nucleotides, the CDR3 is TGTGCCTCCAGAGCGGGCACGACTAACTATGGCTACACCTTC.

This chain connects TRBV7-2 to TRBJ1-5; tentative D call: TRBD1 (5 bases). CDR3 size: 13 residues. Per the germline V gene, CDR1 is SGHTA and CDR2 is FQGNSA. The V and J ends lost 4 bases and 7 bases respectively, with 11 bases between them. The DNA of the CDR3 is TGTGCCAGCAGCTCGAGGCGGGGGCAGCCCCAGCATTTT. Protein: CASSSRRGQPQHF. Combining the CDR3 with reference TRBV7-2 and TRBJ1-5 gives the whole variable domain GAGVSQSPSNKVTEKGKDVELRCDPISGHTALYWYRQSLGQGLEFLIYFQGNSAPDKSGLPSDRFSAERTGGSVSTLTIQRTQQEDSAVYLCASSSRRGQPQHFGDGTRLSIL.

This clonotype was observed a few times. This chain links TRBV7-9 with TRBJ2-7; D uncertain. Trimming removed 3 bases at V and 2 bases at J, with 14 bases between. The germline V gene encodes CDR1 SEHNR and CDR2 FQNEAQ (reference sequence). The CDR3 spans 15 residues. CDR3 nucleotide sequence: TGTGCCAGCAGCTTGGAACACAGATCCCCCTACGAGCAGTACTTC. The encoded protein is CASSLEHRSPYEQYF.

This clonotype was found a few times. The chain has TRBV9 and TRBJ1-1; TRBD1 matches at 7 bases. This CDR3 comprises 15 residues. V lost 4 bases and J lost 1; bases outside the gene matches: 7. The germline V gene has CDR1 SGDLS and CDR2 YYNGEE. The CDR3 nucleotides are TGTGCCAGCAGCACTAGTCGACAGGGGAACACTGAAGCTTTCTTT. Protein product: CASSTSRQGNTEAFF.

The chain has TRBV7-2 and TRBJ2-7, with 8 nucleotides matching TRBD1. From germline, CDR1 is SGHTA and CDR2 FQGNSA. This CDR3 has 14 residues. V trimming: 5 bases; J trimming: 3 bases; junction bases outside the gene matches: 6. The CDR3 DNA reads TGTGCCAGCAGCCCATGGACAGGGATCTACGAGCAGTACTTC. This encodes CASSPWTGIYEQYF.

The gene calls are TRBV6-6 and TRBJ2-3, with 12 positions matching TRBD2. This CDR3 contains 20 residues. CDR1 is MNHNY and CDR2 is SVGAGI in the germline V gene (reference sequence). Germline trimming cut 0 bases from V and 0 bases from J; bases unmatched to any gene: 10. CDR3 protein: CASSYSMASGRALSTDTQYF. Written as DNA, the CDR3 is TGTGCCAGCAGTTACTCGATGGCTAGCGGGAGGGCCCTCAGCACAGATACGCAGTATTTT.

The chain recombines TRBV7-9 with TRBJ2-7; no definite D call. The CDR3 covers 13 residues. The V end was cut by 4 bases, the J end by 2 bases, with 9 bases between. Germline lookup yields CDR1 SEHNR and CDR2 FQNEAQ (reference sequence). The CDR3 DNA sequence: TGTGCCAGCAGCTCAAGTCAGCCCTACGAGCAGTACTTC. The encoded protein is CASSSSQPYEQYF.

This clonotype was seen once. For the CDR3, the DNA is TGTGCCAGTAGTATCTCGTCCGGGGGCTACACTGAAGCTTTCTTT. Translated: CASSISSGGYTEAFF. The rearrangement joins TRBV19 to TRBJ1-1; tentatively, D is TRBD1 (6 bases). The CDR3 sequence is 15 residues long. Deletions cut 3 bases from V and 3 bases from J, with 14 bases between. CDR1 and CDR2 from the germline V gene are LNHDA and SQIVND (reference sequence).

V and J are TRBV12-3 or TRBV12-4 and TRBJ2-3, with D unresolved. The ends were cut back, 5 bases at V and 3 bases at J, with 9 bases in the middle. The CDR3 totals 13 residues. Written as DNA, the CDR3 is TGTGCCAGCAGTATGGACGGGACAGATACGCAGTATTTT. This sequence encodes CASSMDGTDTQYF.

In this sample, this clonotype turned up a few times. The chain recombines TRBV4-2 with TRBJ2-3; the match to TRBD2 covers 9 bases. The CDR3 has 18 residues. With 2 bases clipped from V and 1 base from J, the junction kept 10 bases outside the gene matches. Germline CDR1 and CDR2: LGHNA and YNFKEQ. CDR3 DNA sequence: TGTGCCAGCAGCCAAAGCCTAGCGGGATCGGGCGGCACAGATACGCAGTATTTT. This encodes CASSQSLAGSGGTDTQYF.

This clonotype occurred a few times. V gene TRBV29-1 combines with J gene TRBJ1-6; 8 nucleotides align to TRBD1. This CDR3 is built from 14 residues. V shed 5 bases and J 9 bases; nucleotides not matched to a gene: 9. Germline CDR1 and CDR2: SQVTM and ANQGSEA. The CDR3 loop reads CSVKSGQGASPLHF. The CDR3, as DNA: TGCAGCGTTAAAAGCGGGCAGGGGGCTTCACCCCTCCACTTT. The variable domain in full, completed from reference TRBV29-1 and TRBJ1-6, reads SAVISQKPSRDICQRGTSLTIQCQVDSQVTMMFWYRQQPGQSLTLIATANQGSEATYESGFVIDKFPISRPNLTFSTLTVSNMSPEDSSIYLCSVKSGQGASPLHFGNGTRLTVT.